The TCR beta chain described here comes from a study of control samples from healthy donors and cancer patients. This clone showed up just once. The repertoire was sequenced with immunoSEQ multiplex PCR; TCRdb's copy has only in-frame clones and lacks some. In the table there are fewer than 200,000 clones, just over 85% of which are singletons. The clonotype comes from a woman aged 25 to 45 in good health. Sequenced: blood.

The CDR3 DNA reads TGTGCCAGCAGCTTAAGGGAAGGCACTGAAGCTTTCTTT. Protein product: CASSLREGTEAFF. The rearrangement joins TRBV7-9 to TRBJ1-1; D remains ambiguous. Germline V CDR1 and CDR2: SEHNR, FQNEAQ (reference sequence). The V end was cut by 2 bases, the J end by 4 bases, with 8 bases between. The CDR3 runs to 13 residues.